The 2 T cell receptor beta chains listed next were all sequenced from one sample in a study. The sorted Tregs were CD4+CD25+CD127-/low cells. TCRdb re-derived calls from the 5' RACE reads in MiXCR, one entry per CDR3 protein. The sample has about 57,000 distinct CDR3 sequences, approximately 26% seen once; the top ten hold roughly 2.3%. The source material was tumor-infiltrating Tregs sorted from the breast tumor. Every receptor here comes from a female donor with breast cancer.

This clonotype was seen ten or more times. This rearrangement joins TRBV11-2 to TRBJ1-4, with D unclear. Trimming removed 5 bases from V and 2 bases from J, with 12 bases in between. CDR3 length: 15 amino acids. Germline V gene sequence: CDR1 SGHAT, CDR2 FQNNGV. CDR3: CASSRRWATNEKLFF. Written as DNA, the CDR3 is TGTGCCAGCAGCCGTCGTTGGGCCACTAATGAAAAACTGTTTTTT.

This clonotype has at least ten counts. The rearrangement uses TRBV5-1 and TRBJ2-6, with D hard to call. Trimming stripped 0 bases from V and 0 bases from J, with 1 base between. Germline CDR1 SGHRS, CDR2 YFSETQ. The CDR3 totals 14 residues. CDR3 loop: CASSLVSGANVLTF. CDR3 bases: TGCGCCAGCAGCTTGGTCTCTGGGGCCAACGTCCTGACTTTC.